This TCR beta chain came from a study of blood T cell repertoires in COVID-19 (dated by TCRdb to 2018 to 2021). Regarding the study in general: The collaborator samples originated in the United States, Italy and Spain and spanned the acute and convalescent phases of COVID-19. The prospective study material was composed of cDNA or gDNA derived from T cells, B-cell-depleted T cells, or PBMCs. The samples were drawn from the first 160 participants of the ongoing ImmuneRACE study and from 1,254 subjects provided by 6 global collaborators. The repertoires were released in a freely available public database meant as a resource for research on the immune response to SARS-CoV-2. Deeply sampled blood TCRbeta repertoires from subjects exposed to, actively infected with, or recovered from COVID-19 were included in the dataset. Where HLA class I and class II types were available, the types were taken from metadata supplied by the sample provider, not from assay-based typing. Sample metadata almost always included a de-identified subject ID, COVID-19 status, age in years and sex.

Regarding this clone: The antigen it recognizes is unknown. No base quality values were provided; no much bigger clone lies one nucleotide off.

On the study overall, not on this receptor specifically: The amount of clinical and demographic metadata varied by source and participant and was provided uncurated.

The V end loses 0 bases and the J end loses 4 bases, and a stretch of 6 bases separates them. CDR1 is given as SGHTA and CDR2 as FQGNSA, both from the germline V gene. The CDR3 runs 13 residues from the cysteine to the phenylalanine. The CDR3 DNA has 39 bases and is translated from base 1. The immunoSEQ Assay, a bias-controlled multiplex PCR, was used to amplify TCRbeta CDR3 regions from genomic DNA. On the authors' methods: Within the assay, amplification of reference gene primers was used to estimate how many nucleated cells each sample contained. To quantify the absolute abundance of each unique TCRbeta CDR3 rearrangement, sequence reads were collapsed and filtered. For each sample, productive Simpson clonality was calculated by taking the square root of Simpson's diversity index across productive rearrangements. TCRdb holds this immuneACCESS table with in-frame rearrangements only. Some clones are missing; in checked studies, unresolved V genes explain under half, and the rest has no known cause. The DNA was the basis for D and trimming; V, J and clone size are from that table. Present in this sample are roughly 200,000 clones, around nine tenths of which were seen just once. The top ten hold about 6% of the sample.

Another Seattle source contributed samples from volunteer blood donors who had recovered from COVID-19. Collaborating institutions collected whole blood in K2EDTA tubes following their own protocols. For TCRbeta analysis, collaborators shipped samples in one of three forms: frozen whole blood, isolated PBMCs, or DNA extracted from either of those sample types. The TCR originated in a man between 60 and 70 years old who had recovered from COVID-19. The sequenced material came from peripheral blood. The chain is encoded by TRBV7-2 joined to TRBJ1-2, and perhaps TRBD1 as D gene, on 6 matching bases. CDR3 region: CASSLAQGYGYTF. The nucleotide sequence is TGTGCCAGCAGCTTAGCACAGGGCTATGGCTACACCTTC.